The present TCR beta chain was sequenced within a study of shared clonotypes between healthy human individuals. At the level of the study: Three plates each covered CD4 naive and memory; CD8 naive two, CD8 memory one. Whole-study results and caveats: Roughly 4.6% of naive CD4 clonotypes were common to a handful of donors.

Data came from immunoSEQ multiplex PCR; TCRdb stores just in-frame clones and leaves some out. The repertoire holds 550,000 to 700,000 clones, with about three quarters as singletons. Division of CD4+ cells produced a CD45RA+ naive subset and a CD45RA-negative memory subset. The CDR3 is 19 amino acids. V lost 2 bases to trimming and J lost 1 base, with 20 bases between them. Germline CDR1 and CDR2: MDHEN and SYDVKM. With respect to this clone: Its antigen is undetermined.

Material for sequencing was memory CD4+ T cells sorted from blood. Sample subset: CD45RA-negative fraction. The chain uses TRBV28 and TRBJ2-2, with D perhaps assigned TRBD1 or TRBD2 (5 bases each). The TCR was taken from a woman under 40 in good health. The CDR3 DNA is TGTGCCAGCAGTTTAAGCCCTCATTACTGGGGGAAGAACACCGGGGAGCTGTTTTTT. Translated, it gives CASSLSPHYWGKNTGELFF.